This T cell receptor beta chain was identified in a study of cytomegalovirus exposure and HLA in healthy donors. The PCR was carried out with 60 Vbeta primers and 13 Jbeta primers. Only in-frame clones appear in the TCRdb table, and some are missing; sequencing was by immunoSEQ multiplex PCR. The table records around 94,000 clones, roughly 80% of them present only once. V dropped 3 bases and J dropped 4 bases, with 9 bases sitting between them. The germline gives CDR1 LNHDA, CDR2 SQIVND (reference sequence). The CDR3 loop spans 13 amino acids. A note on this clone: Its antigen is undetermined.

Points from the study as a whole: It is likely that the observed cluster of highly shared sequence variants was a sequencing artifact. The study listed approximately 160 cytomegalovirus-associated TCR beta chains.

The receptor was derived from a male donor in good health and CMV-seropositive. The chain has TRBV19 and TRBJ1-2; unclear D gene. Input material: PBMCs. Here the CDR3 reads CASSIGEGYGYTF. The CDR3 DNA sequence: TGTGCCAGTAGTATTGGGGAGGGCTATGGCTACACCTTC. Full variable domain (outside the CDR3, taken from reference TRBV19 and TRBJ1-2): DGGITQSPKYLFRKEGQNVTLSCEQNLNHDAMYWYRQDPGQGLRLIYYSQIVNDFQKGDIAEGYSVSREKKESFPLTVTSAQKNPTAFYLCASSIGEGYGYTFGSGTRLTVV.